This TCR beta chain was identified in a study of blood T cells in healthy people across ages. For this clonotype: Its antigen remains unidentified. The junction differs from germline at one of its ends, possibly a read error.

Study-level findings and limits: Reliance upon unsorted PBMCs precluded definitive naive versus antigen-experienced comparison. Strong correlation linked observed beta diversity and percent naive T cells.

CDR1 is LGHDT and CDR2 is YNNKEL in the germline V gene (reference sequence). The CDR3 loop spans 13 amino acids. A sample-barcoded 5' primer and a J-beta primer mix were used in a second PCR of about 7 to 11 cycles. With 12 random nucleotides, a template-switch adaptor tagged each individual cDNA molecule. TCRdb independently ran MiXCR on the 5' RACE reads; one entry per CDR3 protein. Found here are approximately 940,000 distinct CDR3 sequences, under 50% of them singletons; the top ten hold around an eighth. V usage is TRBV3-1 and J usage is TRBJ1-5; D gene unclear. This clonotype was sampled from a young man in good health. Sequencing was carried out using blood. In nucleotides, the CDR3 is TGTGCCTGCAGCCAAGATTACAGTCAGCCCCAGCATTTT. Its translation: CACSQDYSQPQHF.